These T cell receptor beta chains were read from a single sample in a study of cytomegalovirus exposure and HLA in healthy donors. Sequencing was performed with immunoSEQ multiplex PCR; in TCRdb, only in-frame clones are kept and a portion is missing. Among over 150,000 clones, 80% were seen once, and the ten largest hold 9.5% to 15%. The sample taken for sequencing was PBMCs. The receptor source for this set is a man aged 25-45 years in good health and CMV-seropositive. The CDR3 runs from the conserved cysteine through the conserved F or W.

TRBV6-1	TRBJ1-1	CASSAHREGLTEAFF
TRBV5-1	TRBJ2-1	CASSLASGDYNEQFF
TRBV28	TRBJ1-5	CASIAAGASQPQHF
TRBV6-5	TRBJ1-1	CASRDSGNLEAFF
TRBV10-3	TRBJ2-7	CAISEGPVQGANEQYF
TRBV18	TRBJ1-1	CASSPPLGEAFF
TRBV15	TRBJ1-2	CATSRDTGDSLLGYTF
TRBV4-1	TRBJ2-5	CASSQEGEGQETQYF
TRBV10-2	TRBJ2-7	CASSEPAGTSGSYEQYF
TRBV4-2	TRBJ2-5	CASSQTGTGAQETQYF
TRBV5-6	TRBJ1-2	CASSLGSANYGYTF
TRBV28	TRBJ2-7	CASSQTSGRANEQYF
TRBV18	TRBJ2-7	CASSPRTGGDEQYF
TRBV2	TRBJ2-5	CATRGTVVETQYF
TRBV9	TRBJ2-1	CASSVVDLAGEVEQFF
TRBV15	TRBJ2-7	CATSRNRDSVYEQYF
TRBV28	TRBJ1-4	CASSLGGTNEKLFF
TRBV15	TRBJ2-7	CATSRGGDSYEQYF
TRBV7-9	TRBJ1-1	CASSLAEGLEAFF
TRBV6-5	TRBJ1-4	CASSLGSSGEKLFF
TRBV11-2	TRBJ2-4	CASSSSKNIQYF
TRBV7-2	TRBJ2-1	CASSFLAGAYNEQFF
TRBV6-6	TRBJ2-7	CASSDRDRRYEQYF
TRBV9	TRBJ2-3	CASSGIPRLAVVDTQYF
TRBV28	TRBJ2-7	CASSRPSVARYEQYF
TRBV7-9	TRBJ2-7	CASSGRDSEVGYF
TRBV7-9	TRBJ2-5	CASSPPLAAFYQETQYF
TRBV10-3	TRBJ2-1	CAISESRGIDSYNEQFF
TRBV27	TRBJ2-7	CASSLRGGEQYF
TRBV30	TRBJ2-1	CAWTRLAGDLLSEQFF
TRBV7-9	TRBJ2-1	CASSLTGGSNEQFF
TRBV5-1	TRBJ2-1	CASSSTGPGNEQFF
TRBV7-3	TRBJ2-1	CASSSPLKGDEQFF
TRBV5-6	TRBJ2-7	CASSSGLAAQAGEQYF
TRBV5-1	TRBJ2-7	CASSLGHGEQYF
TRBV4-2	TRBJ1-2	CASSQGTGGDGNTF
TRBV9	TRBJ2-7	CASSVGQAFSYEQYF
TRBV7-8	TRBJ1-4	CASSLMGQGVGEKLFF
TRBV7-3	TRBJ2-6	CASSLLGTGVAGANVLTF
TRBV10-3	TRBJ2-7	CAISERGHEQYF
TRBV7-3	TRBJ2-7	CASSRTSVLGEQYF
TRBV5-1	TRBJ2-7	CASSLEGAYSYEQYF
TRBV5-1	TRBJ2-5	CASSQGQGARQYF
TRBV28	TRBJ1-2	CATADRTYGYTF
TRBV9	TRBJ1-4	CASSGVLGAGEKLFF
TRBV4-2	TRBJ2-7	CASSQGPASGTYEQYF
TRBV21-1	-	CASSRDGRAPYEQYF
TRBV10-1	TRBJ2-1	CASSPTYNEQFF
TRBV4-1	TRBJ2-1	CASSQEQSGGENEQFF
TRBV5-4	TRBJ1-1	CASSSLGQPGTEAFF
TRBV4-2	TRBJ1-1	CASSQGPNTEAFF
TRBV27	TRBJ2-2	CASRTRERSTGELFF
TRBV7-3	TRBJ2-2	CASSLKVGGELFF
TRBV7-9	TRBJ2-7	CASSALAGGITYYEQYF
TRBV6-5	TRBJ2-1	CASSYPGTANEQFF
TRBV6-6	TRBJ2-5	CASSYSPSGPMETQYF
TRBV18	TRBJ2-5	CASSRGGRGETQYF